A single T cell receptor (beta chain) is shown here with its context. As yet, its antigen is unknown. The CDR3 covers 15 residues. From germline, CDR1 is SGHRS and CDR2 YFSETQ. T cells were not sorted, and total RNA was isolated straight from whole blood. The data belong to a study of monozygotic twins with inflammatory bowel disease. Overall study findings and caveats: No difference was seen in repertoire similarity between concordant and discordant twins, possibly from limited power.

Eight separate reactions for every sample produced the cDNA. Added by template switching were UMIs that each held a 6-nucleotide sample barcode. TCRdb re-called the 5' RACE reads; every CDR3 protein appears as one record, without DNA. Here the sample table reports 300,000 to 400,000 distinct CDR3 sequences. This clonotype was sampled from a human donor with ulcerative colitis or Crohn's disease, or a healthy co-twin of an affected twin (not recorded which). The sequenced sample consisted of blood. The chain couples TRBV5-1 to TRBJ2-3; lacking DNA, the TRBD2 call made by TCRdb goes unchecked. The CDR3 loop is CASSSTKAGLDTQYF.